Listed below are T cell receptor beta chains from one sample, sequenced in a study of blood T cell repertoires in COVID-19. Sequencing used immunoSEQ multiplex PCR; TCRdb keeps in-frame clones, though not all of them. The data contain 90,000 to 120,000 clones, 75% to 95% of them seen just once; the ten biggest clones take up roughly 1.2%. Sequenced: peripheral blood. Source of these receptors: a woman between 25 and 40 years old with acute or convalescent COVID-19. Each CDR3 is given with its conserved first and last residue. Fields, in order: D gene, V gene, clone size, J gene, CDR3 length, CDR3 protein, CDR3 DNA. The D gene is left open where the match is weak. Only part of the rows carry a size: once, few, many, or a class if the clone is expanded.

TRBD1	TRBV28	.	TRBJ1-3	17	CASRAGGTALRGNTIYF	TGTGCCAGCAGAGCCGGCGGGACAGCCCTAAGAGGGAACACCATATATTTT
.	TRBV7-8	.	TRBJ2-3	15	CASSLGLGGLDTQYF	TGTGCCAGCAGCTTAGGTCTCGGGGGGCTAGATACGCAGTATTTT
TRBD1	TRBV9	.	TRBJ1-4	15	CASSAGTGWNEKLFF	TGTGCCAGCAGCGCGGGGACAGGGTGGAATGAAAAACTGTTTTTT
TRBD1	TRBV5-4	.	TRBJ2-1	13	CASSFTGGNEQFF	TGTGCCAGCAGCTTCACAGGGGGCAATGAGCAGTTCTTC
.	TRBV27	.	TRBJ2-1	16	CASSLLAKRLSGEQFF	TGTGCCAGCAGTTTACTGGCCAAGCGCCTGAGTGGTGAGCAGTTCTTC
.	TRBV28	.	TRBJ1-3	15	CASSPPQGHGNTIYF	TGTGCCAGCAGTCCACCCCAGGGGCACGGAAACACCATATATTTT
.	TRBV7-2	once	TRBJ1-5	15	CASSLWYGGGQAQHF	TGTGCCAGCAGCTTATGGTACGGGGGTGGTCAGGCCCAGCATTTT
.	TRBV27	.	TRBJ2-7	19	CASSRSGTFLGDSLYEQYF	TGTGCCAGCAGCCGGTCTGGGACATTTTTGGGGGATTCACTCTACGAGCAGTACTTC
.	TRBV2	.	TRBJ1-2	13	CASSESLDYGYTF	TGTGCCAGCAGTGAGAGTCTTGACTATGGCTACACCTTC
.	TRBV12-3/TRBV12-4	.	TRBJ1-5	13	CASSRQVLQPQHF	TGTGCCAGCAGTCGACAGGTCCTTCAGCCCCAGCATTTT